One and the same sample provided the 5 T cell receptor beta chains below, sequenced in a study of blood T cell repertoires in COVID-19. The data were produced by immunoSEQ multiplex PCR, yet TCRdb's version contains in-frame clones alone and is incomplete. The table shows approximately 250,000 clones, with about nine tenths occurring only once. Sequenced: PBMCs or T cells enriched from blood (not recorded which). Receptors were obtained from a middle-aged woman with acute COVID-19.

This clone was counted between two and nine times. The CDR3 spells CASSYRLRNTEAFF. The DNA for the CDR3 is TGTGCCAGCAGTTACCGACTCAGGAACACTGAAGCTTTCTTT. The chain combines TRBV6-5 with TRBJ1-1; D is ambiguous. The germline V gene has CDR1 MNHEY and CDR2 SVGAGI. V was cut by 2 bases and J by 1 base, with 8 bases left in between. The CDR3 length is 14 residues.

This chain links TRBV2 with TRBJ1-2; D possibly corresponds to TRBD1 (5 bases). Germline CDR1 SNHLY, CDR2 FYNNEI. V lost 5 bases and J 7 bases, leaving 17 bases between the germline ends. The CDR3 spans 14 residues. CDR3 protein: CASSSTKGAGGYTF. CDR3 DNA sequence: TGTGCCAGCAGTAGTACAAAAGGGGCCGGTGGCTACACCTTC.

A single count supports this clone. The CDR3 nucleotides read TGTGCCAGCAGTAAACAGAACACTGAAGCTTTCTTT. Translating it yields CASSKQNTEAFF. The rearrangement joins TRBV6-6 to TRBJ1-1; D is unclear. The length of the CDR3 is 12 residues. V gave up 5 bases and J gave up 1 base, with 5 bases separating them. Germline V gene lookup returns CDR1 MNHNY and CDR2 SVGAGI (reference sequence).

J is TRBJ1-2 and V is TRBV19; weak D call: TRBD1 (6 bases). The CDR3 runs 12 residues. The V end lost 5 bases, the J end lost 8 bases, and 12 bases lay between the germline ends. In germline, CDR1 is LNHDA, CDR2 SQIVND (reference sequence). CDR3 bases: TGTGCCAGTAGTCACGGACAGTACGGCTACACCTTC. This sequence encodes CASSHGQYGYTF.

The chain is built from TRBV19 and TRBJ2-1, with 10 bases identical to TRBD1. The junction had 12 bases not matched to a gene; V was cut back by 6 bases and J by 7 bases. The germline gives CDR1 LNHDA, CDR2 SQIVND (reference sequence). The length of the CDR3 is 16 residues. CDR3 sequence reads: CASSHNGQGGWNEQFF. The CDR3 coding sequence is TGTGCCAGTAGCCACAACGGACAGGGGGGCTGGAATGAGCAGTTCTTC.